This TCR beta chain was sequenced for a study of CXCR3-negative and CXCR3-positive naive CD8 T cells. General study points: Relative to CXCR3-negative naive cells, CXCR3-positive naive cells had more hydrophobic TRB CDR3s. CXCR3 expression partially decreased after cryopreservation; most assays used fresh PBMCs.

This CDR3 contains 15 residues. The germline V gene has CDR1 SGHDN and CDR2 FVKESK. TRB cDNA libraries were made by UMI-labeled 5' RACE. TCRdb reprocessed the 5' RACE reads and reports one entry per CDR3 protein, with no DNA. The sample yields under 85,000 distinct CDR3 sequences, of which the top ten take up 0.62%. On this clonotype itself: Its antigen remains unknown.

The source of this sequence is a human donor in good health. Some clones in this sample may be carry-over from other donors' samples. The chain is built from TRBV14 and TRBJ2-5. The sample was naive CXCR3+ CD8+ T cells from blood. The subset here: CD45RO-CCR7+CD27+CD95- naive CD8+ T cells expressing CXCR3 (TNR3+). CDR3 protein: CASSEDWGSRETQYF.